Each of the 26 T cell receptor beta chains below was sequenced from the same sample in a study of regulatory T cells in long-lasting Graves disease. Sequencing libraries for TCR beta were prepared with iRepertoire HTBI primers and Arm-PCR of CDR3 regions. TCRdb reanalysed the multiplex PCR reads using MiXCR and keeps one entry per CDR3 protein. The sample yields fewer than 550,000 distinct CDR3 sequences, approximately 21% seen once. Time point specified: persistent/refractory GD, antithyroid drugs over 5 years with positive TRAb. From RNA extracted from PBMCs, the TCR library was made. Sequencing used peripheral blood mononuclear cells (PBMCs), obtained when the disease was refractory, from a patient treated with antithyroid drugs. All receptors derive from a female donor with Graves disease.

This clonotype came up many times. This chain links TRBV28 with TRBJ1-2; D remains ambiguous. Trimming took off 6 bases at V and 1 base at J, with 6 bases between the two ends. Germline V gene data show CDR1 as MDHEN and CDR2 as SYDVKM. The CDR3 is 12 amino acids. CDR3 amino acids: CASRAINYGYTF. The CDR3 region has the DNA TGTGCCAGCAGGGCGATTAACTATGGCTACACCTTC.

This clonotype was seen just once. One base away lies a much larger clone, so this may be a sequencing read error. This sequence joins TRBV13 and TRBJ2-5; D is possibly TRBD1 (6 bases). The germline V gene has CDR1 PRHDT and CDR2 FYEKMQ (reference sequence). The CDR3 runs to 15 residues. CDR3 protein: CASSTPDGTQGTQYF. DNA of the CDR3: TGTGCCAGCAGCACCCCGGACGGGACACAAGGGACCCAGTACTTC.

This clonotype was seen repeatedly, ten times or more. The rearrangement links TRBV6-5 to TRBJ1-2; a weak D match, TRBD1 (5 bases). From germline, CDR1 is MNHEY and CDR2 SVGAGI. Trimming stripped 0 bases from V and 8 bases from J, with 22 bases between. CDR3 length equals 17 residues. CDR3 nucleotide sequence: TGTGCCAGCAGTTACTCGAGGAGCGGGCCCCACGGGGGAGGCTACACCTTC. This gives the protein CASSYSRSGPHGGGYTF.

This chain links TRBV10-3 with TRBJ1-2, with a weak D call TRBD1 (5 bases). V was cut by 6 bases and J by 5 bases, with 22 bases left in between. The CDR3 is 16 residues long. The V gene's germline CDR1 is ENHRY and CDR2 SYGVKD. CDR3 sequence: CAISDLTGTHYYGYTF. As DNA, the CDR3 is TGTGCCATCAGCGATCTGACGGGGACTCACTATTATGGCTACACCTTC.

This clonotype has a count of ten or more. The rearrangement uses TRBV28 and TRBJ2-7, with D perhaps matching TRBD1 (5 bases). The germline V and J ends were trimmed by 2 bases and 0 bases, with 8 bases remaining between them. The CDR3 loop spans 14 amino acids. The germline CDR1 and CDR2 sequences are MDHEN and SYDVKM. CDR3 nucleotide sequence: TGTGCCAGCAGTTTAAGCCAGGGCTCCTACGAGCAGTACTTC. Protein product: CASSLSQGSYEQYF.

The chain employs TRBV5-1 and TRBJ2-2; D is perhaps TRBD1 or TRBD2 (5 bases each). Germline CDR1 SGHRS, CDR2 YFSETQ. The length of the CDR3 is 14 residues. V gave up 5 bases and J gave up 7 bases, with 15 bases separating them. CDR3 DNA sequence: TGCGCCAGCAGTTTTGCCGGGACCATCGGGGAGCTGTTTTTT. It translates to CASSFAGTIGELFF. The complete variable domain, with remaining parts taken from reference TRBV5-1 and TRBJ2-2, reads KAGVTQTPRYLIKTRGQQVTLSCSPISGHRSVSWYQQTPGQGLQFLFEYFSETQRNKGNFPGRFSGRQFSNSRSEMNVSTLELGDSALYLCASSFAGTIGELFFGEGSRLTVL.

In this sample, this clonotype turned up many times. The V call is TRBV6-5, the J call TRBJ2-6, with 7 bases lining up with TRBD1. This CDR3 has 16 residues. Germline CDR1 and CDR2: MNHEY and SVGAGI. After removal of 2 bases from V and 2 bases from J, the junction contained 3 bases not matched to a gene. In DNA form, the CDR3 reads TGTGCCAGCAGTTACCTAACAGGGGCTGGGGCCAACGTCCTGACTTTC. It codes for CASSYLTGAGANVLTF.

This clonotype was seen many times. This chain connects TRBV6-1 to TRBJ1-2; D is ambiguous. The CDR3 consists of 13 residues. Trimming took 7 bases from V and 7 from J, leaving 16 bases between them. CDR1 MNHNS and CDR2 SASEGT come from the germline V gene. CDR3 nucleotide sequence: TGTGCCAGCACCCCATCCTTCCGGGGTGGCTACACCTTC. Translated: CASTPSFRGGYTF.

There are many counts of this clonotype. The V and J genes are TRBV6-1 and TRBJ2-5, with TRBD1 as a possible D gene (6 bases). CDR1 and CDR2 from the germline V gene are MNHNS and SASEGT. The CDR3 loop spans 13 amino acids. Deletions cut 4 bases from V and 5 bases from J, with 11 bases between. This CDR3 reads CASSVRDTETQYF. The CDR3 DNA follows: TGTGCCAGCAGTGTACGGGACACCGAGACCCAGTACTTC.

J is TRBJ2-5 and V is TRBV27, with 9 bases matching TRBD2. The germline V gene has CDR1 MNHEY and CDR2 SMNVEV (reference sequence). This CDR3 has 15 amino acids. J lost 2 bases, V lost 5 bases, and 6 bases had no gene match. CDR3: CASSVSGSAQETQYF. CDR3 coding DNA: TGTGCCAGCAGTGTTAGCGGGAGCGCGCAAGAGACCCAGTACTTC.

This clonotype was found a few times. The chain has TRBV4-1 and TRBJ2-2; D is uncertain. The germline V gene encodes CDR1 MGHRA and CDR2 YSYEKL. The CDR3 has 15 residues. V lost 2 bases and J lost 3, with 10 bases in between. In DNA form, the CDR3 reads TGCGCCAGCAGCCAAACCGCTGTGGACACCGGGGAGCTGTTTTTT. This gives the protein CASSQTAVDTGELFF.

This clonotype has at least ten counts. The genes are TRBV6-1 and TRBJ2-7; D is perhaps TRBD1 (6 bases). This CDR3 has 16 amino acids. Germline CDR1 reads MNHNS; CDR2 reads SASEGT. V lost 5 bases, J lost 3 bases, and 20 bases lay in between. CDR3 region: CASSRTTGLGGYEQYF. The CDR3 DNA reads TGTGCCAGCAGTCGAACGACAGGTTTGGGTGGCTACGAGCAGTACTTC.

This clonotype occurred many times. V gene TRBV12-3 or TRBV12-4 combines with J gene TRBJ2-4, with D maybe TRBD1 (5 bases). V was shortened by 8 bases and J by 9 bases, with 20 bases between the two germline ends. The CDR3 runs to 14 residues. The DNA of the CDR3 is TGTGCCAGCGGTGGGGTCGGCCTTCAGGGCATTCAGTACTTC. It encodes CASGGVGLQGIQYF.

This clonotype has just a few counts. The rearrangement joins TRBV9 to TRBJ1-4; TRBD1 matches at 11 bases. Trimming removed 3 bases from V and 4 bases from J; junction bases left unmatched: 5. The CDR3 contains 16 residues. Germline CDR1 reads SGDLS; CDR2 reads YYNGEE. DNA for the CDR3: TGTGCCAGCAGCGAAGGGACAGGGGGTGTTAATGAAAAACTGTTTTTT. This gives the protein CASSEGTGGVNEKLFF.

The chain is built from TRBV19 and TRBJ2-1, with D perhaps matching TRBD2 (6 bases). V dropped 6 bases and J dropped 5 bases, with 11 bases sitting between them. Germline V gives CDR1 LNHDA, CDR2 SQIVND (reference sequence). The CDR3 runs 13 residues. In nucleotides, the CDR3 is TGTGCCAGTAGCGGGGGTGCCGACAATGAGCAGTTCTTC. It translates to CASSGGADNEQFF.

This clonotype was recorded a few times. The rearrangement uses TRBV20-1 and TRBJ2-7; no clear D. The CDR3 has 13 residues. V lost 1 base and J 6 bases, leaving 13 bases between the germline ends. Per germline, CDR1 DFQATT and CDR2 SNEGSKA (reference sequence). CDR3 sequence: CSARVPTQIEQYF. DNA for the CDR3: TGCAGTGCTAGAGTACCGACACAGATCGAGCAGTACTTC.

The V call is TRBV24-1, the J call TRBJ1-2; 8 positions agree with TRBD1. This CDR3 has 14 residues. V was clipped by 4 bases and J by 8 bases; unmatched bases: 8. Germline V gene lookup returns CDR1 KGHDR and CDR2 SFDVKD. The CDR3 is CATSEAGQGGGYTF. In DNA form, the CDR3 reads TGTGCCACCAGTGAAGCAGGACAGGGAGGCGGCTACACCTTC.

This clonotype was counted between two and nine times. The V gene is TRBV20-1, the J gene TRBJ1-5; D unclear. Germline values: CDR1 DFQATT, CDR2 SNEGSKA (reference sequence). CDR3 size: 16 residues. V lost 6 bases to trimming and J lost 9 bases, with 27 bases between them. The CDR3 DNA follows: TGCAGTGCCCCCAGAGTCTCTGGAATGATGACGGGGCCCCAGCATTTT. This sequence encodes CSAPRVSGMMTGPQHF.

In this sample, this clonotype turned up many times. The chain is built from TRBV29-1 and TRBJ2-7, with 7 bases aligning to TRBD1. J gave up 0 bases and V 6 bases, and 5 bases lay outside the gene matches. Looked up from germline, CDR1 is SQVTM and CDR2 is ANQGSEA. The CDR3 spans 13 residues. DNA of the CDR3: TGCAGCGTCTCACAGGGGAGCTCCTACGAGCAGTACTTC. Amino acids: CSVSQGSSYEQYF.

This clonotype was recorded at least ten times. The rearrangement links TRBV6-1 to TRBJ1-5; no reliable D call. This CDR3 has 15 amino acids. Trimming took 2 bases from V and 4 from J, leaving 12 bases between them. The germline gives CDR1 MNHNS, CDR2 SASEGT. CDR3 nucleotide sequence: TGTGCCAGCAGTGAACGAACAGCTCTAAATCAGCCCCAGCATTTT. Protein sequence: CASSERTALNQPQHF.

The J gene is TRBJ2-7, the V gene TRBV29-1; 7 positions match TRBD1. CDR1 is SQVTM, CDR2 ANQGSEA, per germline. J gave up 3 bases and V 4 bases, and 9 bases lay outside the gene matches. There are 14 residues in the CDR3. This CDR3 reads CSVGVHHRGYEQYF. CDR3 DNA sequence: TGCAGCGTTGGAGTTCACCACAGGGGCTACGAGCAGTACTTC.

This clonotype was observed many times. This chain connects TRBV2 to TRBJ2-7; 7 bases fit TRBD2. Looked up from germline, CDR1 is SNHLY and CDR2 is FYNNEI. CDR3 length: 15 amino acids. V trimming: 4 bases; J trimming: 7 bases; junction bases outside the gene matches: 13. CDR3 residues: CASSVGARMGGEQYF. The CDR3 DNA is TGTGCCAGCAGTGTTGGGGCGCGGATGGGAGGGGAGCAGTACTTC.

This clonotype was recorded only once. The chain joins TRBV27 to TRBJ2-2, with 12 nucleotides matching TRBD2. CDR3 length: 17 residues. Germline CDR1 reads MNHEY; CDR2 reads SMNVEV (reference sequence). The J segment lost 2 bases and the V segment lost 5 bases, leaving 6 bases of the junction unmatched. CDR3 DNA sequence: TGTGCCAGCAGTGTAACTAGCGGGGGGCCTAACACCGGGGAGCTGTTTTTT. It specifies CASSVTSGGPNTGELFF.

In its sample, this clonotype was seen many times. The CDR3 region is CASSLAGTYGYTF. DNA for the CDR3: TGTGCCAGCAGCTTAGCTGGGACTTATGGCTACACCTTC. The chain combines TRBV27 with TRBJ1-2; tentative D call: TRBD1 (5 bases). The CDR3 covers 13 residues. Germline CDR1 and CDR2: MNHEY and SMNVEV (reference sequence). The V end lost 6 bases, the J end lost 5 bases, and 13 bases lay between the germline ends.

There are a few counts of this clonotype. The V gene is TRBV29-1, the J gene TRBJ1-5; D is perhaps TRBD1 (5 bases). The CDR3 has 13 amino acids. The germline CDR1 and CDR2 sequences are SQVTM and ANQGSEA. Trimming stripped 7 bases from V and 5 bases from J, with 15 bases between. CDR3: CSASPSRDQPQHF. DNA for the CDR3: TGCAGCGCCTCACCCAGCAGGGATCAGCCCCAGCATTTT.

This clonotype was counted at least ten times. The gene calls are TRBV2 and TRBJ2-5, with D hard to call. The CDR3 runs 12 residues. CDR1 SNHLY and CDR2 FYNNEI come from the germline V gene. Trimming took off 1 base at V and 5 bases at J, with 5 bases between the two ends. In DNA, the CDR3 is TGTGCCAGCAGTGAAGGGCTTGAGACCCAGTACTTC. Its translation is CASSEGLETQYF.